Listed below are T cell receptor beta chains from one sample, sequenced in a study of T-cell reconstitution after alpha-beta-depleted transplantation in children. TCRdb reprocessed the PCR reads via MiXCR and lists one record per CDR3 protein. The sample carries about 47,000 distinct CDR3 sequences, around 56% recorded once. This material consisted of peripheral blood, taken before TCRalphabeta/CD19-depleted stem cell transplant. The receptors here all came from a boy in the first two years of life with SCID, due to receive a stem cell transplant. The CDR3 runs from the conserved cysteine through the conserved F or W. A D gene is named only where the DNA matches it firmly. Only part of the rows carry a size: once, few, many, or a class if the clone is expanded.

j_gene: TRBJ2-5
abundance: few
d_gene: -
v_gene: TRBV18
CDR3aa: CASSPEETQYF
CDR3nt: TGTGCCAGCTCACCCGAAGAGACCCAGTACTTC

j_gene: TRBJ1-5
abundance: hyperexpanded
d_gene: -
v_gene: TRBV5-1
CDR3aa: CASSPVGGGNQPQHF
CDR3nt: TGCGCCAGCAGCCCCGTTGGGGGGGGCAATCAGCCCCAGCATTTT

j_gene: TRBJ2-5
abundance: few
d_gene: -
v_gene: TRBV5-1
CDR3aa: CASSFGRQHQETQYF
CDR3nt: TGCGCCAGCAGCTTCGGCAGACAGCACCAAGAGACCCAGTACTTC

j_gene: TRBJ2-1
abundance: -
d_gene: -
v_gene: TRBV27
CDR3aa: CASSLAERGNEQFF
CDR3nt: TGTGCCAGCAGTTTGGCGGAGAGGGGCAATGAGCAGTTCTTC

j_gene: TRBJ1-5
abundance: -
d_gene: -
v_gene: TRBV3-1
CDR3aa: CASSQGHRVNQPQHF
CDR3nt: TGTGCCAGCAGCCAAGGGCACAGGGTCAATCAGCCCCAGCATTTT

j_gene: TRBJ2-1
abundance: many
d_gene: TRBD2
v_gene: TRBV5-5
CDR3aa: CASSLVLAGWDEQFF
CDR3nt: TGTGCCAGCAGCTTGGTACTAGCGGGTTGGGATGAGCAGTTCTTC

j_gene: TRBJ2-1
abundance: -
d_gene: -
v_gene: TRBV6-1
CDR3aa: CASSAGTSGEQFF
CDR3nt: TGTGCCAGCAGTGCGGGGACCTCAGGGGAGCAGTTCTTC

j_gene: TRBJ1-3
abundance: -
d_gene: -
v_gene: TRBV7-6
CDR3aa: CASSPSEGGSGSTIYF
CDR3nt: TGTGCCAGCAGCCCTTCCGAGGGGGGCTCTGGAAGCACCATATATTTT

j_gene: TRBJ1-4
abundance: few
d_gene: -
v_gene: TRBV7-2
CDR3aa: CASSLAAPGTNEKLFF
CDR3nt: TGTGCCAGCAGCTTAGCGGCACCCGGGACGAATGAAAAACTGTTTTTT

j_gene: TRBJ2-7
abundance: few
d_gene: TRBD2
v_gene: TRBV6-2/TRBV6-3
CDR3aa: CASSYPLLSGGLTDEQYF
CDR3nt: TGTGCCAGCAGTTACCCCCTCCTGAGCGGGGGGCTAACCGACGAGCAGTACTTC

j_gene: TRBJ2-7
abundance: -
d_gene: -
v_gene: TRBV3-1
CDR3aa: CASSQGTASYEQYF
CDR3nt: TGTGCCAGCAGCCAAGGGACAGCCTCCTACGAGCAGTACTTC

j_gene: TRBJ1-3
abundance: -
d_gene: -
v_gene: TRBV7-9
CDR3aa: CASSEARNTIYF
CDR3nt: TGTGCCAGCAGCGAGGCAAGAAACACCATATATTTT

j_gene: TRBJ2-1
abundance: -
d_gene: -
v_gene: TRBV6-4
CDR3aa: CASSDRTGGYNEQFF
CDR3nt: TGTGCCAGCAGTGACCGGACAGGAGGGTACAATGAGCAGTTCTTC

j_gene: TRBJ1-1
abundance: once
d_gene: -
v_gene: TRBV4-2
CDR3aa: CASSQDRQGRTEAFF
CDR3nt: TGTGCCAGCAGCCAAGATCGGCAGGGAAGAACTGAAGCTTTCTTT

j_gene: TRBJ2-7
abundance: -
d_gene: TRBD2
v_gene: TRBV6-2/TRBV6-3
CDR3aa: CASSMTSGAYEQYF
CDR3nt: TGTGCCAGCAGTATGACTAGCGGGGCCTACGAGCAGTACTTC

j_gene: TRBJ1-6
abundance: -
d_gene: -
v_gene: TRBV20-1
CDR3aa: CSATKRVWGTGSPLHF
CDR3nt: TGCAGTGCTACCAAGCGAGTCTGGGGGACGGGCTCACCCCTCCACTTT

j_gene: TRBJ2-7
abundance: -
d_gene: TRBD2
v_gene: TRBV29-1
CDR3aa: CSVEAQGGDEQYF
CDR3nt: TGCAGCGTTGAAGCCCAGGGAGGGGACGAGCAGTACTTC

j_gene: TRBJ2-1
abundance: -
d_gene: TRBD2
v_gene: TRBV12-3/TRBV12-4
CDR3aa: CASSLGGGGSYNEQFF
CDR3nt: TGTGCCAGCAGTTTAGGCGGCGGGGGGTCCTACAATGAGCAGTTCTTC

j_gene: TRBJ2-5
abundance: -
d_gene: -
v_gene: TRBV11-2
CDR3aa: CASSSIQDQETQYF
CDR3nt: TGTGCCAGCAGCTCCATCCAAGATCAAGAGACCCAGTACTTC

j_gene: TRBJ2-2
abundance: -
d_gene: TRBD1
v_gene: TRBV5-1
CDR3aa: CASSVDRGGTGELFF
CDR3nt: TGCGCCAGCAGCGTGGACAGGGGAGGAACCGGGGAGCTGTTTTTT

j_gene: TRBJ1-5
abundance: -
d_gene: -
v_gene: TRBV4-1
CDR3aa: CASSQTGWPMNQPQHF
CDR3nt: TGCGCCAGCAGCCAAACCGGGTGGCCCATGAATCAGCCCCAGCATTTT

j_gene: TRBJ2-7
abundance: few
d_gene: TRBD1
v_gene: TRBV5-4
CDR3aa: CASSRDSIYEQYF
CDR3nt: TGTGCCAGCAGCCGGGACAGCATCTACGAGCAGTACTTC

j_gene: TRBJ1-2
abundance: -
d_gene: -
v_gene: TRBV7-8
CDR3aa: CASSLGTGNGYTF
CDR3nt: TGTGCCAGCAGCTTAGGAACGGGGAATGGCTACACCTTC

j_gene: TRBJ2-1
abundance: -
d_gene: -
v_gene: TRBV7-3
CDR3aa: CASSAQGADEQFF
CDR3nt: TGTGCCAGCAGCGCCCAAGGGGCGGATGAGCAGTTCTTC

j_gene: TRBJ2-7
abundance: -
d_gene: -
v_gene: TRBV12-3/TRBV12-4
CDR3aa: CASRRDTDEQYF
CDR3nt: TGTGCCAGCAGGCGGGACACGGACGAGCAGTACTTC

j_gene: TRBJ1-3
abundance: few
d_gene: -
v_gene: TRBV5-1
CDR3aa: CASSSDSFSGNTIYF
CDR3nt: TGCGCCAGCAGCTCGGACAGTTTCTCTGGAAACACCATATATTTT

j_gene: TRBJ2-2
abundance: -
d_gene: -
v_gene: TRBV5-1
CDR3aa: CASTGAGTGELFF
CDR3nt: TGCGCCAGCACGGGGGCTGGCACCGGGGAGCTGTTTTTT

j_gene: TRBJ1-1
abundance: -
d_gene: -
v_gene: TRBV12-3/TRBV12-4
CDR3aa: CASSLQELGNTEAFF
CDR3nt: TGTGCCAGCAGTTTACAGGAGTTAGGGAACACTGAAGCTTTCTTT

j_gene: TRBJ2-3
abundance: -
d_gene: -
v_gene: TRBV7-9
CDR3aa: CASTARDTQYF
CDR3nt: TGTGCCAGCACAGCGCGGGATACGCAGTATTTT

j_gene: TRBJ1-1
abundance: once
d_gene: -
v_gene: TRBV5-4
CDR3aa: CASTIARGGTEAFF
CDR3nt: TGTGCCAGCACCATAGCAAGGGGCGGAACTGAAGCTTTCTTT

j_gene: TRBJ1-2
abundance: -
d_gene: TRBD1
v_gene: TRBV5-1
CDR3aa: CASSTGQGAGYTF
CDR3nt: TGCGCCAGCAGCACGGGACAGGGGGCTGGCTACACCTTC

j_gene: TRBJ1-6
abundance: once
d_gene: TRBD1
v_gene: TRBV20-1
CDR3aa: CSVRQGGRSPLHF
CDR3nt: TGCAGTGTTAGACAGGGAGGGCGTTCACCCCTCCACTTT

j_gene: TRBJ2-7
abundance: -
d_gene: -
v_gene: TRBV20-1
CDR3aa: CSARYASDYEQYF
CDR3nt: TGCAGTGCTAGGTACGCAAGTGACTACGAGCAGTACTTC

j_gene: TRBJ2-5
abundance: -
d_gene: -
v_gene: TRBV7-3
CDR3aa: CASSLMQEETQYF
CDR3nt: TGTGCCAGCAGCTTAATGCAGGAAGAGACCCAGTACTTC

j_gene: TRBJ2-1
abundance: -
d_gene: -
v_gene: TRBV4-3
CDR3aa: CASSPLSGGRGHLNEQFF
CDR3nt: TGCGCCAGCAGCCCACTTTCAGGTGGGAGGGGGCACCTCAATGAGCAGTTCTTC

j_gene: TRBJ2-7
abundance: few
d_gene: -
v_gene: TRBV7-8
CDR3aa: CASSLGQRVYEQYF
CDR3nt: TGTGCCAGCAGCTTAGGTCAAAGGGTCTACGAGCAGTACTTC

j_gene: TRBJ2-2
abundance: -
d_gene: -
v_gene: TRBV5-1
CDR3aa: CASSWINPGELFF
CDR3nt: TGCGCCAGCAGCTGGATAAATCCCGGGGAGCTGTTTTTT

j_gene: TRBJ1-1
abundance: -
d_gene: -
v_gene: TRBV5-1
CDR3aa: CASSLEGGLEAFF
CDR3nt: TGCGCCAGCAGCTTGGAGGGGGGCTTGGAAGCTTTCTTT

j_gene: TRBJ2-7
abundance: many
d_gene: -
v_gene: TRBV5-1
CDR3aa: CASSLDQEAFYYEQYF
CDR3nt: TGCGCCAGCAGCTTGGACCAGGAGGCATTCTACTACGAGCAGTACTTC

j_gene: TRBJ1-2
abundance: -
d_gene: -
v_gene: TRBV7-9
CDR3aa: CASSPVPDSGGYTF
CDR3nt: TGTGCCAGCAGCCCCGTGCCGGATTCGGGGGGCTACACCTTC

j_gene: TRBJ2-5
abundance: -
d_gene: -
v_gene: TRBV4-3
CDR3aa: CASSLGRGGTQYF
CDR3nt: TGCGCCAGCTCCCTGGGACGGGGAGGGACCCAGTACTTC

j_gene: TRBJ2-1
abundance: -
d_gene: TRBD2
v_gene: TRBV7-9
CDR3aa: CASSLGTSGLRDEQFF
CDR3nt: TGTGCCAGCAGCTTAGGGACTAGCGGGCTTAGGGATGAGCAGTTCTTC

j_gene: TRBJ1-1
abundance: once
d_gene: TRBD1
v_gene: TRBV7-9
CDR3aa: CASSLGTDRANTEAFF
CDR3nt: TGTGCCAGCAGCTTAGGGACGGACAGGGCGAACACTGAAGCTTTCTTT

j_gene: TRBJ2-1
abundance: few
d_gene: -
v_gene: TRBV25-1
CDR3aa: CASSELRERGGQFF
CDR3nt: TGTGCCAGCAGTGAATTGAGGGAAAGAGGGGGGCAGTTCTTC